The entry that follows covers one T cell receptor beta chain sequence. The sample is drawn from a study of blood T cell repertoires in COVID-19. With 3 bases removed from V and 1 base from J, the gap between germline ends came to 10 bases. Germline V lookup: CDR1 MDHEN, CDR2 SYDVKM. This CDR3 is built from 14 residues. Sequencing used immunoSEQ multiplex PCR; TCRdb keeps in-frame clones, though not all of them. In the table there are roughly 60,000 clones, 80% to 95% of which are singletons. Sequencing input: peripheral blood. V and J are TRBV28 and TRBJ2-7; D gene unclear. This sequence was found in a man between 50 and 59 years old with active COVID-19. The CDR3 coding sequence is TGTGCCAGCAGTTTCGACGCGGATTCCTACGAGCAGTACTTC. Its translation is CASSFDADSYEQYF.